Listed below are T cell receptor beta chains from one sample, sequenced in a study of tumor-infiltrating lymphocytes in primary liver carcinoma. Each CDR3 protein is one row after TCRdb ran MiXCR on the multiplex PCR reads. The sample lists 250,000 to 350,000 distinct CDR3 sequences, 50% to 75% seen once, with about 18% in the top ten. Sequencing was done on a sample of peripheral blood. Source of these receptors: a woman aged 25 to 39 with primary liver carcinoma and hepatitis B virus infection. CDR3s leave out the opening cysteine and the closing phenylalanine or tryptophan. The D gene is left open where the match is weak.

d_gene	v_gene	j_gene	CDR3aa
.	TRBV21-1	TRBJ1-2	PQIDGYT
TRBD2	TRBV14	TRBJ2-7	ASSQGLAGPYEQY
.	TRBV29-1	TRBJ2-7	SVDRQDDEQY
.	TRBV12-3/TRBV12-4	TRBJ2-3	ASSYQYTDTQY
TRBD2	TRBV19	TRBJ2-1	ASSLASGRGFHGQF
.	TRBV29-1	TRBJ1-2	SVHDRQGFGYT
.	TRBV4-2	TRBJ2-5	ASSERTVLGTQY
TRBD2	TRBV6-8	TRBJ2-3	ASSAKAGVADTQY
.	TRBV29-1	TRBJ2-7	SEVKDYEQY
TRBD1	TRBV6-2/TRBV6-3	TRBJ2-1	ASNFRGLPYIEQF
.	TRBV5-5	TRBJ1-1	ASGLAFLEEAF
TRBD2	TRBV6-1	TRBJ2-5	ASSEVQPGLAGIVETQY
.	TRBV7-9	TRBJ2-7	AGSLSRQGPAGIYEQY
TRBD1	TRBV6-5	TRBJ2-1	ASSLLTGRYNEQF
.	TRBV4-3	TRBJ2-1	TSSQEGFNYNEQF
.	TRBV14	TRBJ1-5	ARSLQHNQPQH
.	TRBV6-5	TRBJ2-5	ASSYSKGETQY
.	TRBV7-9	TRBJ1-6	ASSLTGSAYNSPLH
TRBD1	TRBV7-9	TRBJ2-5	ASSSPFIPGQGARETQY
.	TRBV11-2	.	ASSLTPDGYEQF
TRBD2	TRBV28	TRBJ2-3	ASQRGGSTDTQY
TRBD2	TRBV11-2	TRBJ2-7	ASSLEAGGHVGQY
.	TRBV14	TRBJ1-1	ASSQDFRGTEAF
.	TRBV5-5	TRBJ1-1	ASSPRADRNTESF
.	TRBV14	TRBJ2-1	ASSPYQGYEQF
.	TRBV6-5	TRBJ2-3	ASSYGLVNTDTQY
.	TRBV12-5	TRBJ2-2	ASGLGGSFVTGELF
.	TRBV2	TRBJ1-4	ASVTDKLF
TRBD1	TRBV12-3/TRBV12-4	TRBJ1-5	ASSDRDRPLNQPQH
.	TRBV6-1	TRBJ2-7	ASSGATYWDNAYERY
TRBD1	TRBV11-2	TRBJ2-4	ASTLDRGVNIQY
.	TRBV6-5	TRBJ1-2	ASSYATGQGYT
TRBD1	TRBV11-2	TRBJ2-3	ASSLGQAYTDTQY
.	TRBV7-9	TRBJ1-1	ASSFFAGTEAF
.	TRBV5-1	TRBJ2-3	ASSLDGDSTDTQY
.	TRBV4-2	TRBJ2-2	AGSPFGGANTGELF
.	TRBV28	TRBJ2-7	ASRKGHSDEQY
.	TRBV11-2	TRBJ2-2	ASSHGVGTGELF
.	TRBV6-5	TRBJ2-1	ASSYINAQALNEQF
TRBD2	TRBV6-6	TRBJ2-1	ASSYSFGTSLGEQF
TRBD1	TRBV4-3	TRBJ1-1	ASRPVTWTGRRNTEAF
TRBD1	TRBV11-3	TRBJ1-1	VSSIRTGGITEAF
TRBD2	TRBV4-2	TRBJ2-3	ANSQAGVARTSGSASTDTQY
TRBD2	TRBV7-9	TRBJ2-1	ASSLLAGLRNNEQF
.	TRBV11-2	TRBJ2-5	ASSLAGARSETQN
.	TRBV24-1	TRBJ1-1	ATSDSRIRGAF
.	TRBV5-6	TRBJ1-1	ASSSRGRTEAF
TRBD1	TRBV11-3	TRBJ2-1	ASSPGQGESEQF
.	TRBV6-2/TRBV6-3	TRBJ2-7	ASSPARRQY
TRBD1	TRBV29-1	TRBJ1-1	SMGQGNTEAF
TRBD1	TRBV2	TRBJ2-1	ASNQFLGQGAGEQF
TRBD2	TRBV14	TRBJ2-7	ASSHEGTSRWYGQY
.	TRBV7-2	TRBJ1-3	VSSLNHVSSGNTIY
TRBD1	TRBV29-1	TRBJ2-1	SGGPLGQGACEQF
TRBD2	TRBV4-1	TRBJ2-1	ASSQPRDYLYNKQF
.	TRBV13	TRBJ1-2	ASSYRRDTGPYGYA
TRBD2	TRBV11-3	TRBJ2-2	ASTHAGVVTGELF
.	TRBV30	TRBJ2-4	AWSVQVTKNIQY
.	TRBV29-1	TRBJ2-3	SVAGQLADTQY